Presented here are 30 T cell receptor beta chains from one specimen sequenced in a study of blood T cell repertoires in COVID-19. The assay was immunoSEQ multiplex PCR, and TCRdb's table has in-frame clones only and misses some. Of roughly 250,000 clones listed, 70% to 90% are singletons. What was sequenced was peripheral blood. These TCRs come from a woman aged 40 to 50 who had recovered from COVID-19.

V usage is TRBV7-9 and J usage is TRBJ2-7; 11 bases match TRBD2. V trimming: 1 base; J trimming: 4 bases; junction bases outside the gene matches: 9. The germline V gene encodes CDR1 SEHNR and CDR2 FQNEAQ (reference sequence). The CDR3 totals 17 residues. The CDR3 region is CASSLGEVTSGKYEQYF. Written as DNA, the CDR3 is TGTGCCAGCAGCTTAGGCGAAGTGACTAGCGGGAAATACGAGCAGTACTTC.

This rearrangement joins TRBV11-2 to TRBJ2-5; TRBD1 matches 8 bases. Trimming at V came to 6 bases and at J to 1 base, leaving 7 bases not matched to a gene. CDR3 length equals 15 residues. Germline V gene data show CDR1 as SGHAT and CDR2 as FQNNGV. The CDR3 coding sequence is TGTGCCAGCAGGTTATGGGGACAGGCCCAAGAGACCCAGTACTTC. Encoded protein: CASRLWGQAQETQYF.

This chain joins TRBV6-2 or TRBV6-3 and TRBJ1-1, with a weak D call TRBD1 (6 bases). Germline assignment: CDR1 MNHEY and CDR2 SVGEGT. This CDR3 has 15 residues. V was trimmed by 0 bases and J by 4 bases, leaving 12 bases between them. For the CDR3, the DNA is TGTGCCAGCAGTTACTCGGGGGGAGGGGGCACTGAAGCTTTCTTT. Its translation: CASSYSGGGGTEAFF.

This CDR3 reads CASSLEGAAYNEQFF. Here the CDR3 DNA reads TGTGCCAGCAGCTTAGAGGGGGCCGCCTACAATGAGCAGTTCTTC. This chain joins TRBV11-2 and TRBJ2-1; a possible D gene is TRBD1 (6 bases). CDR3 length equals 15 residues. V lost 0 bases and J 2 bases, leaving 8 bases between the germline ends. Germline values: CDR1 SGHAT, CDR2 FQNNGV.

The genes are TRBV6-5 and TRBJ2-7; maybe TRBD2 (5 bases). CDR3 length: 13 residues. Germline V gene data show CDR1 as MNHEY and CDR2 as SVGAGI. The V gene lost 8 bases and the J gene lost 2 bases, with 13 bases spanning the gap. In DNA form, the CDR3 reads TGTGCCAGCGGCACCGGGAACCCCTACGAGCAGTACTTC. Translating gives CASGTGNPYEQYF.

The CDR3 loop is CASSQGLRAYNEQFF. CDR3 DNA sequence: TGCGCCAGCAGCCAAGGGTTGCGGGCCTACAATGAGCAGTTCTTC. The chain carries TRBV4-3 and TRBJ2-1; a possible D gene is TRBD2 (5 bases). Trimming stripped 1 base from V and 2 bases from J, with 9 bases between. Germline lookup yields CDR1 LGHNA and CDR2 YSLEER. This CDR3 is built from 15 residues.

In its sample, this clone was seen a few times. The chain recombines TRBV7-8 with TRBJ2-7; 11 bases map to TRBD2. Germline V CDR1 and CDR2: SGHVS, FQNEAQ. The CDR3 is 16 residues long. The trim removed 1 base at V and 0 bases at J, leaving 2 bases unmatched. For the CDR3, the DNA is TGTGCCAGCAGCTTAGAGGGACTAGCGGACTCCTACGAGCAGTACTTC. Translation: CASSLEGLADSYEQYF.

This chain connects TRBV3-1 (or the pseudogene TRBV3-2) to TRBJ2-7, with 7 bases fitting TRBD1. The CDR3 runs to 15 residues. V trimming: 5 bases; J trimming: 0 bases; junction bases outside the gene matches: 7. In germline, CDR1 is LGHDT, CDR2 YNNKEL (reference sequence). Written as DNA, the CDR3 is TGTGCCAGCAGCGTCGGGACAGACCGCTCCTACGAGCAGTACTTC. Protein: CASSVGTDRSYEQYF.

This clone came up once. This chain links TRBV7-2 with TRBJ1-3, with 9 bases aligning to TRBD1. Germline V gives CDR1 SGHTA, CDR2 FQGNSA. The CDR3 has 16 amino acids. With V trimmed by 2 bases and J by 4 bases, 6 bases remained unmatched. The CDR3 here is CASSLWGTGSGNTIYF. The CDR3, as DNA: TGTGCCAGCAGCTTATGGGGGACAGGGTCCGGAAACACCATATATTTT.

The chain uses TRBV19 and TRBJ2-3, with 7 bases matching TRBD1. Germline V CDR1 and CDR2: LNHDA, SQIVND (reference sequence). The CDR3 covers 15 residues. V trimming: 2 bases; J trimming: 0 bases; junction bases outside the gene matches: 2. The CDR3 spells CASSIYRGSTDTQYF. CDR3 bases: TGTGCCAGTAGTATATACAGGGGCAGCACAGATACGCAGTATTTT. Filled out from reference TRBV19 and TRBJ2-3, the complete variable domain reads DGGITQSPKYLFRKEGQNVTLSCEQNLNHDAMYWYRQDPGQGLRLIYYSQIVNDFQKGDIAEGYSVSREKKESFPLTVTSAQKNPTAFYLCASSIYRGSTDTQYFGPGTRLTVL.

The chain employs TRBV14 and TRBJ2-3; 7 bases are shared with TRBD2. V trimming: 4 bases; J trimming: 4 bases; junction bases outside the gene matches: 11. This CDR3 is built from 16 residues. Germline V gene data show CDR1 as SGHDN and CDR2 as FVKESK. The CDR3 nucleotides are TGTGCCAGCAGCCCCCCGGCCGAGCGGGGCCCAGATACGCAGTATTTT. It encodes CASSPPAERGPDTQYF.

The V gene is TRBV7-9, the J gene TRBJ2-1; D unclear. V was shortened by 1 base and J by 1 base, with 5 bases between the two germline ends. Germline V gene lookup returns CDR1 SEHNR and CDR2 FQNEAQ (reference sequence). CDR3 size: 14 residues. The CDR3 is CASSLGGSYNEQFF. The DNA of the CDR3 is TGTGCCAGCAGCTTAGGAGGTTCCTACAATGAGCAGTTCTTC. Using reference TRBV7-9 and TRBJ2-1 for the parts outside the CDR3, the full variable domain is DTGVSQNPRHKITKRGQNVTFRCDPISEHNRLYWYRQTLGQGPEFLTYFQNEAQLEKSRLLSDRFSAERPKGSFSTLEIQRTEQGDSAMYLCASSLGGSYNEQFFGPGTRLTVL.

This chain links TRBV19 with TRBJ2-6; a possible D gene is TRBD1 (6 bases). The V and J ends lost 10 bases and 0 bases respectively, with 19 bases between them. The germline V gene encodes CDR1 LNHDA and CDR2 SQIVND (reference sequence). The CDR3 has 17 residues. In DNA, the CDR3 is TGTGCCACGTCAACCGGGACACCGAGCTCTGGGGCCAACGTCCTGACTTTC. Its protein product is CATSTGTPSSGANVLTF.

The chain joins TRBV7-2 to TRBJ1-3, with TRBD1 matching 8 bases. The CDR3 has 16 residues. The trim removed 5 bases at V and 0 bases at J, leaving 6 bases unmatched. The germline V gene has CDR1 SGHTA and CDR2 FQGNSA. CDR3 amino acids: CASSPRTGNSGNTIYF. DNA for the CDR3: TGTGCCAGCAGCCCCCGGACAGGGAACTCTGGAAACACCATATATTTT.

The chain carries TRBV9 and TRBJ2-2, with D possibly matching TRBD2 (6 bases). The germline V gene encodes CDR1 SGDLS and CDR2 YYNGEE. V was clipped by 4 bases and J by 3 bases, with 16 bases between them. The CDR3 extends over 16 amino acids. The CDR3 DNA reads TGTGCCAGCAGCCCCCGGGCTAGCGCCTACACCGGGGAGCTGTTTTTT. Protein: CASSPRASAYTGELFF.

This chain links TRBV6-2 or TRBV6-3 with TRBJ2-3; TRBD2 agrees at 10 bases. This CDR3 is built from 12 residues. Germline V gene sequence: CDR1 MNHEY, CDR2 SVGEGT. With 6 bases clipped from V and 14 bases from J, the junction kept 8 bases outside the gene matches. CDR3: CASSRLAGPGYF. DNA of the CDR3: TGTGCCAGCAGCCGACTAGCGGGCCCGGGGTATTTT.

The V call is TRBV3-1 (or the pseudogene TRBV3-2), the J call TRBJ2-5, with TRBD2 matching over 7 bases. V was clipped by 3 bases and J by 5 bases; unmatched bases: 0. Germline assignment: CDR1 LGHDT and CDR2 YNNKEL (reference sequence). The CDR3 is made up of 12 amino acids. This chain's CDR3 is CASSQRGETQYF. In DNA, the CDR3 is TGTGCCAGCAGCCAGCGGGGGGAGACCCAGTACTTC.

CDR3 in amino acids: CASSAMRGGGTEAFF. As DNA, the CDR3 is TGTGCCAGCAGCGCAATGCGGGGGGGAGGCACTGAAGCTTTCTTT. The chain links TRBV7-9 to TRBJ1-1, with a weak D call TRBD1 (5 bases). CDR1 is SEHNR and CDR2 is FQNEAQ in the germline V gene (reference sequence). CDR3 size: 15 residues. V gave up 5 bases and J gave up 4 bases, with 17 bases separating them.

Only one count was recorded for this clone. V is TRBV29-1 and J is TRBJ1-3; 7 bases line up with TRBD1. In germline, CDR1 is SQVTM, CDR2 ANQGSEA. CDR3 length equals 13 residues. V trimming: 7 bases; J trimming: 0 bases; junction bases outside the gene matches: 3. DNA of the CDR3: TGCAGCGCCAGGGGGGACTCTGGAAACACCATATATTTT. It translates to CSARGDSGNTIYF.

The rearrangement links TRBV5-4 to TRBJ1-1; 8 bases are shared with TRBD1. This CDR3 comprises 15 residues. Germline V gene data show CDR1 as SGHNT and CDR2 as YYREEE (reference sequence). Unmatched junction bases numbered 6, after V lost 4 bases and J lost 1 base. The CDR3 DNA sequence: TGTGCCAGCAGCCTACGGGACAGGCCGAACACTGAAGCTTTCTTT. Translating it yields CASSLRDRPNTEAFF.

As DNA, the CDR3 is TGTGCCAGTAGTAATAGGGGCGGGGACACTGAAGCTTTCTTT. Its protein product is CASSNRGGDTEAFF. V usage is TRBV19 and J usage is TRBJ1-1; maybe TRBD1 (5 bases). The CDR3 extends over 14 amino acids. Trimming removed 4 bases at V and 3 bases at J, with 12 bases between. Germline V gene data show CDR1 as LNHDA and CDR2 as SQIVND (reference sequence).

The chain employs TRBV6-2 or TRBV6-3 and TRBJ1-5; TRBD1 matches 12 bases. The V gene's germline CDR1 is MNHEY and CDR2 SVGEGT. The V segment lost 6 bases and the J segment 8 bases; nucleotides outside the gene matches: 8. This CDR3 has 15 amino acids. CDR3 protein: CASRPGTGGVEPQHF. For the CDR3, the DNA is TGTGCCAGCAGGCCTGGGACAGGGGGCGTGGAGCCCCAGCATTTT.

V is TRBV21-1 and J is TRBJ2-7; no DNA check was done on the table's D call, TRBD1. TRBV21-1 is labeled a pseudogene. This CDR3 comprises 14 residues. The CDR3 is CASSNHRDSYEQYV. CDR3 DNA: TGTGCCAGCAGCAATCACAGGGACTCCTACGAGCAGTACGTC.

The DNA of the CDR3 is TGTGCCAGCAGCCCCTGGGGACTAGTAGGCAATGAGCAGTTCTTC. Translated, it gives CASSPWGLVGNEQFF. This rearrangement joins TRBV11-2 to TRBJ2-1; 8 nucleotides align to TRBD2. Germline CDR1 reads SGHAT; CDR2 reads FQNNGV. The CDR3 is made up of 15 amino acids. With V trimmed by 5 bases and J by 6 bases, 9 bases remained unmatched.

The chain uses TRBV27 and TRBJ2-5; 9 nucleotides align to TRBD2. CDR3 length: 14 amino acids. V lost 5 bases to trimming and J lost 4 bases; unmatched junction nucleotides: 5. Per germline, CDR1 MNHEY and CDR2 SMNVEV (reference sequence). In DNA, the CDR3 is TGTGCCAGCAGTGCCCCGGGACTAGCAGAGACCCAGTACTTC. This sequence encodes CASSAPGLAETQYF.

The rearrangement joins TRBV11-2 to TRBJ2-2; D is possibly TRBD2 (5 bases). Germline CDR1 reads SGHAT; CDR2 reads FQNNGV. CDR3 length: 16 amino acids. V gave up 7 bases and J gave up 3 bases, with 18 bases separating them. This CDR3 is CASTPRQRIYTGELFF. CDR3 DNA sequence: TGTGCCAGCACCCCCCGTCAGCGGATTTACACCGGGGAGCTGTTTTTT.

This chain uses TRBV11-3 with TRBJ2-5, with a weak D call TRBD2 (7 bases). Trimming removed 0 bases at V and 5 bases at J, with 16 bases between. There are 16 residues in the CDR3. The germline V gene has CDR1 SGHNT and CDR2 YENEEA. The CDR3 is CASSLEGGGGWETQYF. The CDR3 region has the DNA TGTGCCAGCAGCTTAGAAGGGGGGGGCGGCTGGGAGACCCAGTACTTC.

V is TRBV7-2 and J is TRBJ2-7; 9 bases are a match to TRBD2. V lost 2 bases to trimming and J lost 2 bases; unmatched junction nucleotides: 7. This CDR3 has 16 amino acids. Germline V gene lookup returns CDR1 SGHTA and CDR2 FQGNSA. CDR3 DNA: TGTGCCAGCAGCTTATTCGGGGCTAGCGGGACCTACGAGCAGTACTTC. This codes for CASSLFGASGTYEQYF.

The rearrangement links TRBV21-1 to TRBJ2-7; the table's TRBD2 call for D was not verified on the DNA. TRBV21-1 is described as a pseudogene. The CDR3 sequence is 14 residues long. DNA for the CDR3: TGTGCCAGCAGCGGGACTAGCGGGAGGGACGAGCAGTACTTC. Protein product: CASSGTSGRDEQYF.

This chain uses TRBV18 with TRBJ1-1, with D possibly being TRBD1 (5 bases). The germline V gene has CDR1 KGHSH and CDR2 LQKENI. This CDR3 spans 16 amino acids. V was pared by 0 bases and J by 6 bases, with 17 bases between. CDR3: CASSPPYQGRASEAFF. The CDR3 DNA reads as TGTGCCAGCTCACCACCTTATCAGGGCAGGGCATCTGAAGCTTTCTTT.